Shown below are 18 T cell receptor beta chains from a single sample sequenced in a study of blood T cell repertoires in COVID-19. Clones were read by immunoSEQ multiplex PCR, and TCRdb kept only the in-frame ones, dropping some. The data hold 100,000 to 150,000 clones, with about 85% observed a single time. Sequenced: peripheral blood. The receptors stem from a woman of 80 years or more with acute or convalescent COVID-19.

This clone was seen a handful of times. The rearrangement uses TRBV7-3 and TRBJ2-2, with D perhaps TRBD1 (6 bases). Germline CDR1 SGHTA, CDR2 FQGTGA. CDR3 size: 14 residues. The V end lost 5 bases, the J end lost 5 bases, and 12 bases lay between the germline ends. CDR3 sequence: CASSPGRGTGELFF. The CDR3 DNA follows: TGTGCCAGCAGCCCTGGAAGGGGGACCGGGGAGCTGTTTTTT.

The CDR3 region is CASSLWGGRDTQYF. The CDR3, as DNA: TGCGCCAGCAGCTTGTGGGGGGGCCGGGATACGCAGTATTTT. The J gene is TRBJ2-3, the V gene TRBV5-1; D perhaps matches TRBD2 (7 bases). The V end was cut by 1 base, the J end by 6 bases, with 12 bases between. This CDR3 is built from 14 residues. CDR1 and CDR2 (germline): SGHRS, YFSETQ. Complete variable domain (other parts from reference TRBV5-1 and TRBJ2-3): KAGVTQTPRYLIKTRGQQVTLSCSPISGHRSVSWYQQTPGQGLQFLFEYFSETQRNKGNFPGRFSGRQFSNSRSEMNVSTLELGDSALYLCASSLWGGRDTQYFGPGTRLTVL.

This rearrangement joins TRBV6-5 to TRBJ2-7; D not certain. Germline CDR1 reads MNHEY; CDR2 reads SVGAGI. CDR3 size: 11 residues. Deletions cut 4 bases from V and 6 bases from J, with 7 bases between. The CDR3 region has the DNA TGTGCCAGCAGTTCCGGGTTCGAGCAGTACTTC. Residues: CASSSGFEQYF.

This rearrangement joins TRBV15 to TRBJ1-4; a weak D match, TRBD1 (6 bases). The length of the CDR3 is 15 residues. Trimming pared 3 bases from V and 5 bases from J, leaving 13 bases between. Germline-derived CDR1 and CDR2 are LNHNV and YYDKDF (reference sequence). The CDR3 is CATSSLWQGNEKLFF. CDR3 nucleotides: TGTGCCACCAGCAGTTTATGGCAGGGGAATGAAAAACTGTTTTTT.

The chain carries TRBV7-6 and TRBJ1-1; tentatively, D is TRBD1 (5 bases). The CDR3 loop spans 15 amino acids. Deletions cut 0 bases from V and 4 bases from J, with 12 bases between. CDR1 SGHVS and CDR2 FNYEAQ come from the germline V gene. The CDR3 reads CASSLAEGRSTEAFF. For the CDR3, the DNA is TGTGCCAGCAGCTTAGCGGAGGGGCGGAGCACTGAAGCTTTCTTT.

The chain links TRBV5-1 to TRBJ1-2; 7 nucleotides align to TRBD1. Germline loops: CDR1 SGHRS, CDR2 YFSETQ. This CDR3 is built from 16 residues. Unmatched junction bases numbered 7, after V lost 0 bases and J lost 2 bases. CDR3 sequence reads: CASSLAAGGNNYGYTF. Here the CDR3 DNA reads TGCGCCAGCAGCTTGGCTGCAGGGGGAAACAACTATGGCTACACCTTC.

CDR3 amino acids: CASSETSGAYEQYV. The DNA of the CDR3 is TGTGCCAGCAGTGAAACTAGCGGGGCCTACGAGCAGTACGTC. The genes are TRBV6-1 and TRBJ2-7, with 10 nucleotides matching TRBD2. The germline V gene has CDR1 MNHNS and CDR2 SASEGT. The CDR3 is made up of 14 amino acids. The J segment lost 2 bases and the V segment lost 2 bases, leaving 0 bases of the junction unmatched.

The chain has TRBV5-1 and TRBJ2-5, with D perhaps matching TRBD1 (6 bases). Germline CDR1 and CDR2: SGHRS and YFSETQ. The CDR3 spans 14 residues. V lost 2 bases and J lost 3, with 11 bases in between. CDR3 DNA: TGCGCCAGCAGCTTTGGGACAACCGAAGAGACCCAGTACTTC. It translates to CASSFGTTEETQYF. The whole variable domain, filled in from reference TRBV5-1 and TRBJ2-5, reads KAGVTQTPRYLIKTRGQQVTLSCSPISGHRSVSWYQQTPGQGLQFLFEYFSETQRNKGNFPGRFSGRQFSNSRSEMNVSTLELGDSALYLCASSFGTTEETQYFGPGTRLLVL.

The chain uses TRBV2 and TRBJ1-5; no firm D call. The CDR3 consists of 15 residues. Trimming removed 0 bases at V and 2 bases at J, with 8 bases between. CDR1 is SNHLY and CDR2 is FYNNEI in the germline V gene. The CDR3 coding sequence is TGTGCCAGCAGTGAAGCGCGATCCGGCAATCAGCCCCAGCATTTT. It is translated as CASSEARSGNQPQHF.

The V and J genes are TRBV7-3 and TRBJ1-2, with 9 bases lining up with TRBD1. V dropped 5 bases and J dropped 6; count of bases not matched to a gene: 7. The CDR3 consists of 14 residues. Per germline, CDR1 SGHTA and CDR2 FQGTGA. CDR3 bases: TGTGCCAGCAGCCCGGGGACAGGGCCCCATGGCTACACCTTC. Translated, it gives CASSPGTGPHGYTF.

The chain is built from TRBV10-1 and TRBJ1-2; maybe TRBD1 (5 bases). Deletions cut 6 bases from V and 4 bases from J, with 12 bases between. In germline, CDR1 is WNHNN, CDR2 SYGVQD (reference sequence). The CDR3 loop spans 13 amino acids. The chain's CDR3 is CASSDRGGYGYTF. The CDR3 bases are TGCGCCAGCAGCGACAGAGGTGGCTATGGCTACACCTTC.

V is TRBV29-1 and J is TRBJ1-2; TRBD1 matches 8 bases. This CDR3 region has 17 residues. V trimming: 4 bases; J trimming: 1 base; junction bases outside the gene matches: 14. Germline V gives CDR1 SQVTM, CDR2 ANQGSEA. The CDR3 reads CSVGIRTGRTFNYGYTF. DNA of the CDR3: TGCAGCGTTGGAATTAGGACAGGGAGGACTTTTAACTATGGCTACACCTTC.

The chain carries TRBV11-2 and TRBJ1-1; 7 bases agree with TRBD1. V lost 6 bases, J lost 10 bases, and 14 bases stayed unmatched. Germline CDR1 SGHAT, CDR2 FQNNGV. The CDR3 has 14 residues. The DNA for the CDR3 is TGTGCCAGCAGTCCGGTCACAGGGGATACAGGAGCTTTCTTT. Protein product: CASSPVTGDTGAFF.

The chain employs TRBV7-9 and TRBJ2-7; D gene ambiguous. Germline V gene lookup returns CDR1 SEHNR and CDR2 FQNEAQ (reference sequence). V was pared by 5 bases and J by 2 bases, with 16 bases between. This CDR3 spans 15 amino acids. This chain's CDR3 is CASSHSRSLAYEQYF. CDR3 sequence (DNA): TGTGCCAGCAGCCACAGCCGCTCCCTCGCCTACGAGCAGTACTTC. The entire variable domain, with the rest obtained from reference TRBV7-9 and TRBJ2-7, is as follows: DTGVSQNPRHKITKRGQNVTFRCDPISEHNRLYWYRQTLGQGPEFLTYFQNEAQLEKSRLLSDRFSAERPKGSFSTLEIQRTEQGDSAMYLCASSHSRSLAYEQYFGPGTRLTVT.

In this sample, this clone turned up a few times. V usage is TRBV6-5 and J usage is TRBJ1-1; 7 bases map to TRBD1. CDR1 and CDR2 (germline): MNHEY, SVGAGI. The CDR3 sequence is 14 residues long. Unmatched junction bases numbered 8, after V lost 2 bases and J lost 8 bases. Here the CDR3 reads CASSYPGQVGEAFF. The CDR3 region has the DNA TGTGCCAGCAGTTACCCAGGACAGGTCGGGGAAGCTTTCTTT.

This clone appeared a single time. The rearrangement joins TRBV6-4 to TRBJ2-4; a possible D gene is TRBD1 (6 bases). Germline V gene sequence: CDR1 MRHNA, CDR2 SNTAGT. CDR3 length: 16 residues. V dropped 1 base and J dropped 0 bases, with 10 bases sitting between them. The CDR3 sequence is CASSDWGRVAKNIQYF. CDR3 bases: TGTGCCAGCAGTGACTGGGGGCGGGTAGCCAAAAACATTCAGTACTTC.

CDR3 sequence reads: CASSNRVPDTQYF. The CDR3 DNA sequence: TGTGCCAGCAGCAACAGGGTTCCAGATACGCAGTATTTT. The chain recombines TRBV5-4 with TRBJ2-3; D may be TRBD1 (6 bases). Germline values: CDR1 SGHNT, CDR2 YYREEE (reference sequence). Trimming cost V 4 bases and J 4 bases, with 10 bases left between them. The CDR3 contains 13 residues.

The chain employs TRBV9 and TRBJ1-1; a possible D gene is TRBD1 (6 bases). The CDR3 contains 14 residues. Germline CDR1 and CDR2: SGDLS and YYNGEE. Trimming took 0 bases from V and 2 from J, leaving 8 bases between them. As DNA, the CDR3 is TGTGCCAGCAGCGTAGTGACAGGCAACACTGAAGCTTTCTTT. Translated: CASSVVTGNTEAFF.